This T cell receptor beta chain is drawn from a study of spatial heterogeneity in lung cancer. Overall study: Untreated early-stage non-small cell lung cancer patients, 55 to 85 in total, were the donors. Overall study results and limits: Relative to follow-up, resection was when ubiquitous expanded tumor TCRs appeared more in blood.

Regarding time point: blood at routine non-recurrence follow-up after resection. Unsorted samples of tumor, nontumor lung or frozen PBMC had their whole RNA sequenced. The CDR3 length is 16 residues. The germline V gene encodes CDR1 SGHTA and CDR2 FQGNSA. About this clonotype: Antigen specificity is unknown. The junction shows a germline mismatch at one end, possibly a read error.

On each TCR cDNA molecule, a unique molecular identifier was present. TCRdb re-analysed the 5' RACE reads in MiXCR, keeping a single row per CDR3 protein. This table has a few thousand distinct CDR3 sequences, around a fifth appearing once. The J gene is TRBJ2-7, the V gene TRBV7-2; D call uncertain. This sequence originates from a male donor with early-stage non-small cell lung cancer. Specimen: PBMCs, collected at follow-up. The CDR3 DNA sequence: TGTGCCAGCAGCTTGGTGAGTCGGCTAAGCTCCTACAAGCAGTACTTC. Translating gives CASSLVSRLSSYKQYF.